The rows below give T cell receptor beta chains drawn from one sample of a study of T cells expressing NK-cell markers. TCRdb re-analyzed the 5' RACE reads; it lists each CDR3 protein once, without DNA. The clone table shows 550,000 to 600,000 distinct CDR3 sequences, with the ten largest holding under 4.5%. Sequenced input: blood T cells: a sorted CD56 or NKG2C T cell subset, CD4+ or CD8+ T cells, or bulk PBMC T cells (not recorded which). These receptors came from a man between 18 and 29 years old in good health. CDR3s include the opening cysteine and the closing phenylalanine or tryptophan. Fields, in order: J gene, V gene, CDR3 protein.

TRBJ2-1 | TRBV3-1 | CASRQGGGWYNEQFF
TRBJ2-1 | TRBV5-1 | CASSLMVLAGGEQFF
TRBJ2-1 | TRBV7-2 | CASSSEWVIRDEQFF
TRBJ2-5 | TRBV24-1 | CATSDTGQGLAETQYF
TRBJ2-5 | TRBV12-3/TRBV12-4 | CASTSGKTGETQYF
TRBJ1-2 | TRBV20-1 | CSAKVERVYGYTF
TRBJ2-7 | TRBV27 | CASSAFDGYEQYF
TRBJ2-5 | TRBV20-1 | CSAHPRTGGRETQYF
TRBJ2-7 | TRBV20-1 | CSARVDPEQYF
TRBJ2-3 | TRBV15 | CATSLARDDTQYF
TRBJ1-6 | TRBV5-1 | CASSSSGSPLHF
TRBJ2-5 | TRBV6-5 | CASSYGSGQGYQETQYF
TRBJ2-1 | TRBV11-2 | CASSLGGLAGANEQFF
TRBJ2-1 | TRBV7-6 | CASRRPGDEQFF
TRBJ2-1 | TRBV7-6 | CASSSDSLSYNEQFF
TRBJ1-1 | TRBV9 | CASSVASKKSRGEAFF
TRBJ2-3 | TRBV9 | CASSVATALFDTQYF
TRBJ2-3 | TRBV29-1 | CSVEGQSHTDTQYF
TRBJ2-1 | TRBV12-3/TRBV12-4 | CASSGPRQGRGEQFF
TRBJ2-1 | TRBV12-3/TRBV12-4 | CASAPRNENEQFF
TRBJ2-1 | TRBV4-2 | CASRLLRGDNEQFF
TRBJ1-1 | TRBV5-1 | CASSFDRGPLFMNTEAFF
TRBJ1-2 | TRBV5-1 | CASSRASGEEYGYTF
TRBJ2-5 | TRBV4-3 | CASSQEASGSVWGETQYF
TRBJ2-5 | TRBV7-8 | CASSLAQSPETQYF
TRBJ2-5 | TRBV7-9 | CASSGGSTQYF
TRBJ2-1 | TRBV11-2 | CASSPRPRSEQFF
TRBJ2-3 | TRBV4-1 | CASSQGVSGTTDTQYF
TRBJ2-1 | TRBV9 | CASSGLPSASGTYNEQFF
TRBJ2-3 | TRBV4-1 | CASSQDPGQLTDTQYF
TRBJ1-5 | TRBV6-6 | CASSYAGGQPQHF
TRBJ2-5 | TRBV12-3/TRBV12-4 | CASSLSGPSGRLVAQYF
TRBJ2-7 | TRBV4-3 | CASSQDVLAVYEQYF
TRBJ2-2 | TRBV12-3/TRBV12-4 | CASIHPEDRNTGELFF
TRBJ2-7 | TRBV29-1 | CSVAGRGRLSYEQYF
TRBJ2-5 | TRBV5-1 | CASSPVGVGKAGETQYF
TRBJ2-4 | TRBV29-1 | CSVASRFVKDIQYF
TRBJ2-6 | TRBV29-1 | CSVEWEGRISGANVLTF
TRBJ2-1 | TRBV6-5 | CASSYLTVRETNEQFF
TRBJ2-3 | TRBV27 | CASSLLSVWGIEGDTQYF
TRBJ2-1 | TRBV7-8 | CASSLVWLVGINEQFF
TRBJ2-1 | TRBV29-1 | CSVEDGTDYNEQFF
TRBJ2-4 | TRBV29-1 | CSVFGYKNIQYF
TRBJ2-5 | TRBV20-1 | CSAAAQGLAGLQETQYF
TRBJ2-5 | TRBV10-3 | CAIGGGSLQETQYF
TRBJ2-1 | TRBV27 | CASSLLTSGGDEQFF
TRBJ2-2 | TRBV12-3/TRBV12-4 | CASSLFSGRTGELFF
TRBJ2-3 | TRBV10-3 | CAISESANRADTQYF
TRBJ2-1 | TRBV9 | CASSHSGTSGSGESYNEQFF
TRBJ1-1 | TRBV14 | CASSQPGLGTEAFF